A selection of T cell receptor beta chains follows, all from one sample in a study of shared clonotypes between healthy human individuals. Clones were read by immunoSEQ multiplex PCR, and TCRdb kept only the in-frame ones, dropping some. The table includes fewer than 3 million clones, 85% to 95% detected once. Sequencing was done on a sample of naive CD4+ T cells from PBMCs. The origin of the receptors is a man aged 18 to 29 in good health. Some clones in this sample may be carry-over from other donors' samples. Both conserved end residues are part of each CDR3. The order of the fields is V gene, clone size, D gene, J gene, CDR3 DNA, CDR3 protein. D genes are given only for firm matches. Clone size, where shown, is once, few, many, or a class for clones that have expanded.

v_call: TRBV7-9; clone_size: .; d_call: .; j_call: TRBJ1-5; cdr3_nt: TGTGCCAGCAGCCGAGGGACACCAGGCAATCAGCCCCAGCATTTT; cdr3_aa: CASSRGTPGNQPQHF
v_call: TRBV5-1; clone_size: .; d_call: .; j_call: TRBJ2-2; cdr3_nt: TGCGCCAGCAGCCTGGACCCACCCTCACACACCGGGGAGCTGTTTTTT; cdr3_aa: CASSLDPPSHTGELFF
v_call: TRBV6-5; clone_size: .; d_call: .; j_call: TRBJ2-1; cdr3_nt: TGTGCCAGCAGTTCGCCTGGTGAGCAGTTCTTC; cdr3_aa: CASSSPGEQFF
v_call: TRBV7-9; clone_size: .; d_call: TRBD1; j_call: TRBJ2-3; cdr3_nt: TGTGCCAGCAGCTTAGGACAGGGGCCTACAGATACGCAGTATTTT; cdr3_aa: CASSLGQGPTDTQYF
v_call: TRBV2; clone_size: .; d_call: .; j_call: TRBJ2-7; cdr3_nt: TGTGCCAGTGGGGGGGCTAGTCCCGAGCAGTACTTC; cdr3_aa: CASGGASPEQYF
v_call: TRBV28; clone_size: .; d_call: .; j_call: TRBJ1-2; cdr3_nt: TGTGCCAGCACTAGGGGCCCGCCGAACTATGGCTACACCTTC; cdr3_aa: CASTRGPPNYGYTF
v_call: TRBV10-3; clone_size: .; d_call: .; j_call: TRBJ2-5; cdr3_nt: TGTGCCATCAGTGAGTCGAGGGCCCCCCGCGAGACCCAGTACTTC; cdr3_aa: CAISESRAPRETQYF
v_call: TRBV5-1; clone_size: .; d_call: .; j_call: TRBJ2-7; cdr3_nt: TGCGCCAGCAGCCCCGGACCGGACTCCTACGAGCAGTACTTC; cdr3_aa: CASSPGPDSYEQYF
v_call: TRBV9; clone_size: .; d_call: TRBD2; j_call: TRBJ2-3; cdr3_nt: TGTGCCAGCAGCGTTATAGCGGGTAGCACAGATACGCAGTATTTT; cdr3_aa: CASSVIAGSTDTQYF
v_call: TRBV30; clone_size: .; d_call: .; j_call: TRBJ2-2; cdr3_nt: TGTGCCTGGAGCGAAGAGGGGCGCGCCGGGGAGCTGTTTTTT; cdr3_aa: CAWSEEGRAGELFF
v_call: TRBV6-5; clone_size: .; d_call: .; j_call: TRBJ1-5; cdr3_nt: TGTGCCAGCGAGGACAGCAGCAATCAGCCCCAGCATTTT; cdr3_aa: CASEDSSNQPQHF
v_call: TRBV6-1; clone_size: .; d_call: .; j_call: TRBJ2-7; cdr3_nt: TGTGCCAGCAGTGTCTTCCCCCCCGGTACAACGGGACTTACCTACGAGCAGTACTTC; cdr3_aa: CASSVFPPGTTGLTYEQYF
v_call: TRBV2; clone_size: .; d_call: .; j_call: TRBJ2-7; cdr3_nt: TGTGCCAGCAGTGAAACCTCTGGCGAGCAGTACTTC; cdr3_aa: CASSETSGEQYF
v_call: TRBV20-1; clone_size: once; d_call: .; j_call: TRBJ1-4; cdr3_nt: TGCAGTGCCCGACCCAGGGAAAAACTGTTTTTT; cdr3_aa: CSARPREKLFF
v_call: TRBV28; clone_size: .; d_call: TRBD1; j_call: TRBJ1-5; cdr3_nt: TGTGCAGGACAGGGCCGCCCCGATCAGCCCCAGCATTTT; cdr3_aa: CAGQGRPDQPQHF
v_call: TRBV6-1; clone_size: .; d_call: .; j_call: TRBJ1-2; cdr3_nt: TGTGCCAGCAGCCTAACCCCCCCAGATCGCTATGGCTACACCTTC; cdr3_aa: CASSLTPPDRYGYTF
v_call: TRBV9; clone_size: .; d_call: .; j_call: TRBJ2-7; cdr3_nt: TGTGCCAGCAGCGGCTTGGGCCACGGGGACGAGCAGTACTTC; cdr3_aa: CASSGLGHGDEQYF
v_call: TRBV10-1; clone_size: .; d_call: .; j_call: TRBJ2-7; cdr3_nt: TGCGCCAGCAGTGAGGGCGGAGCCTACGAGCAGTACTTC; cdr3_aa: CASSEGGAYEQYF
v_call: TRBV6-1; clone_size: .; d_call: .; j_call: TRBJ1-5; cdr3_nt: TGTGCCAGCAGACCGGGACGTGAGAGTCAGCCCCAGCATTTT; cdr3_aa: CASRPGRESQPQHF
v_call: TRBV7-7; clone_size: .; d_call: .; j_call: TRBJ1-5; cdr3_nt: TGTGCCAGCAGCTTAGTACCCGACCAAAATCAGCCCCAGCATTTT; cdr3_aa: CASSLVPDQNQPQHF
v_call: TRBV28; clone_size: .; d_call: .; j_call: TRBJ1-3; cdr3_nt: TGTGCCAGTTCTCGCTGGGTGTCCGGAAACACCATATATTTT; cdr3_aa: CASSRWVSGNTIYF
v_call: TRBV30; clone_size: .; d_call: .; j_call: TRBJ1-3; cdr3_nt: TGTGCCTGGAGGCGAACAGGGAGCTCTGGAAACACCATATATTTT; cdr3_aa: CAWRRTGSSGNTIYF
v_call: TRBV13; clone_size: .; d_call: TRBD2; j_call: TRBJ2-2; cdr3_nt: TGTGCCAGCAGCTTAATGGTAGCGGGAAGAATGAGCGGGGAGCTGTTTTTT; cdr3_aa: CASSLMVAGRMSGELFF
v_call: TRBV5-5; clone_size: .; d_call: .; j_call: TRBJ1-2; cdr3_nt: TGTGCCAGCAGCTTGGGACAGGCCTACTATGGCTACACCTTC; cdr3_aa: CASSLGQAYYGYTF
v_call: TRBV28; clone_size: .; d_call: TRBD1; j_call: TRBJ1-2; cdr3_nt: TGTGCCAGCAGTTCCGGCGGACAGGGGACCGCGGGCTACACCTTC; cdr3_aa: CASSSGGQGTAGYTF
v_call: TRBV5-1; clone_size: .; d_call: .; j_call: TRBJ2-2; cdr3_nt: TGCGCCAGCAGCGAGAGACAGGGAGGGACCGGGGAGCTGTTTTTT; cdr3_aa: CASSERQGGTGELFF
v_call: TRBV2; clone_size: .; d_call: .; j_call: TRBJ1-2; cdr3_nt: TGTGCCAGCAGTGAAGCAACGAGGGTTGGAGGCTACACCTTC; cdr3_aa: CASSEATRVGGYTF
v_call: TRBV28; clone_size: .; d_call: .; j_call: TRBJ1-2; cdr3_nt: TGTGCCAGCAGTCCGGGTCGTCTATATGGCTACACCTTC; cdr3_aa: CASSPGRLYGYTF
v_call: TRBV15; clone_size: .; d_call: .; j_call: TRBJ2-5; cdr3_nt: TGTGCCACCAGCAGAGACATTGGACGGCTAGCGACCCAGTACTTC; cdr3_aa: CATSRDIGRLATQYF
v_call: TRBV11-2; clone_size: .; d_call: TRBD1; j_call: TRBJ1-2; cdr3_nt: TGTGCCAGCAGCCCACTCCGGGACAGCTATGGCTACACCTTC; cdr3_aa: CASSPLRDSYGYTF
v_call: TRBV30; clone_size: .; d_call: .; j_call: TRBJ1-5; cdr3_nt: TGTGCCTGGGACGGGGGGGGCGGTCAGCCCCAGCATTTT; cdr3_aa: CAWDGGGGQPQHF
v_call: TRBV27; clone_size: .; d_call: TRBD2; j_call: TRBJ2-1; cdr3_nt: TGTGCCAGCAGTTCCCCCCTGACTAGCGGGAGGTCCGATGAGCAGTTCTTC; cdr3_aa: CASSSPLTSGRSDEQFF
v_call: TRBV4-1; clone_size: .; d_call: .; j_call: TRBJ1-5; cdr3_nt: TGCGCCAGCAGCCAAGCCCCGGGGGAGGTCCGGCAGCCCCAGCATTTT; cdr3_aa: CASSQAPGEVRQPQHF
v_call: TRBV28; clone_size: .; d_call: .; j_call: TRBJ1-2; cdr3_nt: TGTGCCAGCAGTTTGCAGGCTTATGGCTACACCTTC; cdr3_aa: CASSLQAYGYTF
v_call: TRBV11-3; clone_size: .; d_call: .; j_call: TRBJ2-5; cdr3_nt: TGTGCCAGCAGTGTCGGACAGGAGGGGACCCAGTACTTC; cdr3_aa: CASSVGQEGTQYF
v_call: TRBV2; clone_size: .; d_call: TRBD1; j_call: TRBJ1-5; cdr3_nt: TGTGCCAGCAGTACCCCGACAGGGAAGGTCTATAGCAATCAGCCCCAGCATTTT; cdr3_aa: CASSTPTGKVYSNQPQHF
v_call: TRBV6-1; clone_size: .; d_call: .; j_call: TRBJ1-5; cdr3_nt: TGTGCCAGCAGTGAAGTAAATAGCAATCAGCCCCAGCATTTT; cdr3_aa: CASSEVNSNQPQHF
v_call: TRBV28; clone_size: .; d_call: .; j_call: TRBJ1-1; cdr3_nt: TGTGCCAGCAGTTTAGAGGTCAGAGCTTTCTTT; cdr3_aa: CASSLEVRAFF
v_call: TRBV27; clone_size: .; d_call: .; j_call: TRBJ2-3; cdr3_nt: TGTGCCAGCAGTTTAGGGAATACAGATACGCAGTATTTT; cdr3_aa: CASSLGNTDTQYF
v_call: TRBV19; clone_size: .; d_call: .; j_call: TRBJ1-2; cdr3_nt: TGTGCCAGTAGCGAGGGGGATCCGGGCTATGGCTACACCTTC; cdr3_aa: CASSEGDPGYGYTF
v_call: TRBV15; clone_size: .; d_call: .; j_call: TRBJ1-6; cdr3_nt: TGTGCCACCAGCGGGGGGGTGAGTTCACCCCTCCACTTT; cdr3_aa: CATSGGVSSPLHF
v_call: TRBV2; clone_size: .; d_call: .; j_call: TRBJ2-2; cdr3_nt: TGTGCCAGCAGTCGACAGGGAGGTGGGACCGGGGAGCTGTTTTTT; cdr3_aa: CASSRQGGGTGELFF
v_call: TRBV7-8; clone_size: .; d_call: TRBD1; j_call: TRBJ1-5; cdr3_nt: TGTGCCAGCAGTTTACGGGACAGGGTGGCTCAGCCCCAGCATTTT; cdr3_aa: CASSLRDRVAQPQHF
v_call: TRBV15; clone_size: .; d_call: TRBD1; j_call: TRBJ1-4; cdr3_nt: TGTGCCACCAGCAGACACAAGACAGGGGGTGGAGAAAAACTGTTTTTT; cdr3_aa: CATSRHKTGGGEKLFF
v_call: TRBV5-1; clone_size: .; d_call: .; j_call: TRBJ2-2; cdr3_nt: TGCGCCAGCAGCTTAACCCCCAACACCGGGGAGCTGTTTTTT; cdr3_aa: CASSLTPNTGELFF
v_call: TRBV15; clone_size: .; d_call: .; j_call: TRBJ2-7; cdr3_nt: TGTGCCACCAGCAGAGATCTTTCCCGGCTGAGCTCCTACGAGCAGTACTTC; cdr3_aa: CATSRDLSRLSSYEQYF
v_call: TRBV29-1; clone_size: .; d_call: .; j_call: TRBJ2-7; cdr3_nt: TGCAGCGTTGTGGGGGCTAGCACCTACGAGCAGTACTTC; cdr3_aa: CSVVGASTYEQYF
v_call: TRBV5-8; clone_size: .; d_call: .; j_call: TRBJ1-2; cdr3_nt: TGTGCCAGCAGCTTAGATCGGGGAACTCGCTACACCTTC; cdr3_aa: CASSLDRGTRYTF
v_call: TRBV5-1; clone_size: .; d_call: TRBD1; j_call: TRBJ1-2; cdr3_nt: TGCGCCAGCAGCTCGCTGGGACAGGGTGAAGGCTACACCTTC; cdr3_aa: CASSSLGQGEGYTF
v_call: TRBV7-9; clone_size: .; d_call: TRBD1; j_call: TRBJ2-2; cdr3_nt: TGTGCCAGCAGCCCCTACAGGGGGCAGGGCACCGGGGAGCTGTTTTTT; cdr3_aa: CASSPYRGQGTGELFF
v_call: TRBV18; clone_size: once; d_call: .; j_call: TRBJ2-7; cdr3_nt: TGTGCCAGCGCCGAAGGGGTCGGATACGAGCAGTACTTC; cdr3_aa: CASAEGVGYEQYF
v_call: TRBV5-6; clone_size: few; d_call: .; j_call: TRBJ1-1; cdr3_nt: TGTGCCAGCAGCTTGGGGAGGGGGAATGCTTTCTTT; cdr3_aa: CASSLGRGNAFF
v_call: TRBV4-2; clone_size: .; d_call: .; j_call: TRBJ2-1; cdr3_nt: TGTGCCAGCAGCCAAGTGGTGACCCAGCAGTTCTTC; cdr3_aa: CASSQVVTQQFF
v_call: TRBV4-1; clone_size: .; d_call: .; j_call: TRBJ1-2; cdr3_nt: TGCGCCAGCAGCCGCTCCGAGGACAACTATGGCTACACCTTC; cdr3_aa: CASSRSEDNYGYTF